The 19 T cell receptor beta chains reported below all come from one sample, sequenced in a study of shared clonotypes between healthy human individuals (dated by TCRdb to 2019 to 2021). The library was produced with the immunoSEQ multiplex PCR assay. Drawn from immuneACCESS, this table holds only the in-frame rearrangements with V and J called that TCRdb kept. Clones are partly lost; checked studies trace under half to an unresolved V gene and leave the rest unexplained. The sample yields some 2 million clones; about 95% were counted once. 1.1% of the sample is held by the ten biggest clonotypes. For the CD8 naive samples, CD45RO-negative cells were positively selected for CCR7, yielding a CD45RA+CCR7+ population from which TemRA cells were excluded. The material sequenced was naive CD8+ T cells sorted from blood. The sample's cell subset or site, from its label and the paper: CD45RA+CCR7+. The source is a man younger than 30 in good health.

The chain couples TRBV5-4 to TRBJ1-1, with 7 positions matching TRBD1. Germline CDR1 is SGHNT and CDR2 is YYREEE (reference sequence). This CDR3 has 14 amino acids. J lost 6 bases, V lost 2 bases, and 7 bases had no gene match. The CDR3 sequence: CASSLEQGFSEAFF. CDR3 DNA sequence: TGTGCCAGCAGCTTAGAACAGGGGTTCTCTGAAGCTTTCTTT.

The chain combines TRBV29-1 with TRBJ1-3; tentatively, D is TRBD1 (5 bases). This CDR3 spans 15 amino acids. Germline lookup yields CDR1 SQVTM and CDR2 ANQGSEA. V lost 2 bases to trimming and J lost 2 bases, with 13 bases between them. The CDR3 loop reads CSVEKGTLTGNTIYF. The CDR3 coding sequence is TGCAGCGTTGAAAAAGGGACCCTTACTGGAAACACCATATATTTT.

This chain connects TRBV27 to TRBJ1-1; 12 bases are a match to TRBD1. J lost 2 bases, V lost 0 bases, and 1 base had no gene match. The CDR3 length is 16 residues. The germline V gene encodes CDR1 MNHEY and CDR2 SMNVEV (reference sequence). This CDR3 reads CASSLSGTGGNTEAFF. In DNA form, the CDR3 reads TGTGCCAGCAGTTTATCCGGGACAGGGGGCAACACTGAAGCTTTCTTT.

Concerning this clone itself: Distinct nucleotide sequences in the sample also encode this CDR3. The V gene is TRBV7-8, the J gene TRBJ2-7; D is undetermined. The CDR3 is made up of 13 amino acids. Germline assignment: CDR1 SGHVS and CDR2 FQNEAQ. V lost 1 base and J lost 4, with 8 bases in between. The chain's CDR3 is CASSLGGGYEQYF. The DNA of the CDR3 is TGTGCCAGCAGCTTAGGAGGTGGTTACGAGCAGTACTTC. The whole variable domain, filled in from reference TRBV7-8 and TRBJ2-7, reads GAGVSQSPRYKVAKRGQDVALRCDPISGHVSLFWYQQALGQGPEFLTYFQNEAQLDKSGLPSDRFFAERPEGSVSTLKIQRTQQEDSAVYLCASSLGGGYEQYFGPGTRLTVT.

Details on this clone: The CDR3 ends on some other residue instead of the conserved phenylalanine or tryptophan, so this is likely a read error. The chain couples TRBV10-3 to TRBJ1-2; no firm D call. The CDR3 spans 13 residues. Germline V gene lookup returns CDR1 ENHRY and CDR2 SYGVKD. The V and J ends lost 7 bases and 1 base respectively, with 10 bases between them. As DNA, the CDR3 is TGTGCCATCACGCGGCAGGTTAACTATGGCTACACCCTC. It translates to CAITRQVNYGYTL.

This chain connects TRBV7-9 to TRBJ1-6; D not certain. Germline V CDR1 and CDR2: SEHNR, FQNEAQ (reference sequence). The CDR3 sequence is 16 residues long. The V gene lost 5 bases and the J gene lost 2 bases, with 13 bases spanning the gap. The CDR3 DNA reads TGTGCCAGCAGCCAAAGTCCAGTAACCTATAATTCACCCCTCCACTTT. Translated: CASSQSPVTYNSPLHF.

This chain links TRBV4-1 with TRBJ2-5, with D perhaps TRBD2 (5 bases). Germline loops: CDR1 MGHRA, CDR2 YSYEKL. This CDR3 contains 15 residues. Trimming pared 0 bases from V and 5 bases from J, leaving 13 bases between. The CDR3 DNA reads as TGCGCCAGCAGCCAAGATTTAGCGTTGTGGGAGACCCAGTACTTC. Translated: CASSQDLALWETQYF.

For the CDR3, the DNA is TGCGCCAGCAGCCAAGACCGGGGACCAATCTCTGGAAACACCATATATTTT. Protein: CASSQDRGPISGNTIYF. The chain employs TRBV4-3 and TRBJ1-3; D perhaps matches TRBD1 (5 bases). The V gene lost 0 bases and the J gene lost 0 bases, with 12 bases spanning the gap. This CDR3 region has 17 residues. The V gene's germline CDR1 is LGHNA and CDR2 YSLEER.

This rearrangement joins TRBV5-4 to TRBJ2-2; 8 bases line up with TRBD1. There are 16 residues in the CDR3. The germline gives CDR1 SGHNT, CDR2 YYREEE (reference sequence). Trimming cost V 5 bases and J 3 bases; bases outside gene matches: 9. DNA for the CDR3: TGTGCCAGCAGTAGGGAGGTACAGGGGGACACCGGGGAGCTGTTTTTT. Translating it yields CASSREVQGDTGELFF.

About this clone itself: This sample also contains other DNA sequences that code for the same CDR3. The chain links TRBV9 to TRBJ2-1; D possibly corresponds to TRBD2 (6 bases). Between the trimmed V and J ends, which lost 0 bases and 0 bases, there was a span of 7 bases. Germline CDR1 reads SGDLS; CDR2 reads YYNGEE. The CDR3 extends over 15 amino acids. The CDR3: CASSVVGGSYNEQFF. As DNA, the CDR3 is TGTGCCAGCAGCGTAGTGGGAGGCTCCTACAATGAGCAGTTCTTC. Combining the CDR3 with reference TRBV9 and TRBJ2-1 gives the whole variable domain DSGVTQTPKHLITATGQRVTLRCSPRSGDLSVYWYQQSLDQGLQFLIQYYNGEERAKGNILERFSAQQFPDLHSELNLSSLELGDSALYFCASSVVGGSYNEQFFGPGTRLTVL.

Turning to this clone: The same CDR3 can be traced to other DNA sequences in this sample. This rearrangement joins TRBV6-5 to TRBJ2-5, with a possible D match to TRBD1 (5 bases). Trimming shortened V by 2 bases and J by 3 bases, and 7 bases separated the two germline ends. Germline CDR1 MNHEY, CDR2 SVGAGI. CDR3 length: 13 residues. In nucleotides, the CDR3 is TGTGCCAGCAGTTACGACAGAGAAGAGACCCAGTACTTC. It is translated as CASSYDREETQYF.

V is TRBV19 and J is TRBJ2-7, with D perhaps matching TRBD2 (5 bases). The V and J ends lost 6 bases and 4 bases respectively, with 16 bases between them. This CDR3 comprises 14 residues. CDR1 and CDR2 from the germline V gene are LNHDA and SQIVND (reference sequence). The CDR3 loop reads CASSIQILGYEQYF. CDR3 sequence (DNA): TGTGCCAGTAGCATCCAGATACTAGGTTACGAGCAGTACTTC.

The chain is built from TRBV2 and TRBJ2-7, with a tentative D call TRBD1 (5 bases). The CDR3 covers 16 residues. Per the germline V gene, CDR1 is SNHLY and CDR2 is FYNNEI. Trimming took off 4 bases at V and 0 bases at J, with 16 bases between the two ends. The DNA for the CDR3 is TGTGCCAGCAGTGTTGGAAGGGGATTGGGCTCCTACGAGCAGTACTTC. The encoded protein is CASSVGRGLGSYEQYF.

The rearrangement uses TRBV19 and TRBJ2-4; TRBD2 matches at 8 bases. The CDR3 consists of 14 residues. V trimming: 8 bases; J trimming: 8 bases; junction bases outside the gene matches: 11. Looked up from germline, CDR1 is LNHDA and CDR2 is SQIVND (reference sequence). The CDR3: CASSPGLVLDIQYF. The CDR3 DNA reads as TGTGCCAGTTCACCGGGACTAGTTTTAGACATTCAGTACTTC.

The chain carries TRBV5-1 and TRBJ1-1; D is undetermined. This CDR3 comprises 16 residues. Germline CDR1 reads SGHRS; CDR2 reads YFSETQ. V shed 1 base and J shed 0 bases, with 13 bases lying between them. CDR3 coding DNA: TGCGCCAGCAGCTTGCATCTCGCCGCCGTGAACACTGAAGCTTTCTTT. Its translation: CASSLHLAAVNTEAFF.

V usage is TRBV7-2 and J usage is TRBJ2-7, with TRBD2 matching 8 bases. Germline CDR1 is SGHTA and CDR2 is FQGNSA. V shed 5 bases, J shed 0 bases, and the junction held 6 bases outside the gene matches. This CDR3 has 15 residues. For the CDR3, the DNA is TGTGCCAGCAGCACCTTAGCGGGGAGCTCCTACGAGCAGTACTTC. Its translation is CASSTLAGSSYEQYF.

The CDR3 sequence: CSVDGLWTSGDSSYNEQFF. The CDR3, as DNA: TGCAGCGTGGACGGACTTTGGACTAGCGGGGACAGCTCCTACAATGAGCAGTTCTTC. The chain uses TRBV29-1 and TRBJ2-1; 12 nucleotides agree with TRBD2. The CDR3 consists of 19 residues. Germline V gives CDR1 SQVTM, CDR2 ANQGSEA. The V gene end was trimmed by 6 bases and the J gene end by 0 bases; junction bases not matched to a gene: 15.

The genes are TRBV7-9 and TRBJ2-7; 8 positions match TRBD1. This CDR3 is built from 13 residues. Germline-derived CDR1 and CDR2 are SEHNR and FQNEAQ (reference sequence). V was pared by 8 bases and J by 1 base, with 4 bases of the junction left unmatched. CDR3 residues: CASRDRSSYEQYF. The CDR3 DNA reads TGTGCCAGCCGGGACAGGAGTTCCTACGAGCAGTACTTC.

The CDR3 loop is CASSPERELFF. The CDR3, as DNA: TGTGCCAGCAGTCCCGAGAGGGAGCTGTTTTTT. The rearrangement joins TRBV7-9 to TRBJ2-2; no clear D. Trimming took off 6 bases at V and 9 bases at J, with 8 bases between the two ends. This CDR3 region has 11 residues. CDR1 SEHNR and CDR2 FQNEAQ come from the germline V gene (reference sequence).